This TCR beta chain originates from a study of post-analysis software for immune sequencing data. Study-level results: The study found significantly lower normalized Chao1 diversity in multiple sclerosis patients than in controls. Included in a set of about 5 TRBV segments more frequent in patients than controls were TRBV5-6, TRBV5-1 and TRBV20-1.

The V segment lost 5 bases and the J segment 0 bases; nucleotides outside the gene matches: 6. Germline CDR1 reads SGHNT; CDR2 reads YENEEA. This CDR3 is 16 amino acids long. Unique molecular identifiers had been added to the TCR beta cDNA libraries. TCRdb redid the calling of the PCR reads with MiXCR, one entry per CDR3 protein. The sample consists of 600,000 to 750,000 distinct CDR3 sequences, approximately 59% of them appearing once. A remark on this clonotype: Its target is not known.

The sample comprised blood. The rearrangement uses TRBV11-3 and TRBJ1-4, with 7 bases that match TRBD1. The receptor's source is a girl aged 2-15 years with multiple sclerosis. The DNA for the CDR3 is TGTGCCAGCAGCCCTGGGGACAGAGCAACTAATGAAAAACTGTTTTTT. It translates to CASSPGDRATNEKLFF.